The rows below give T cell receptor beta chains drawn from one sample of a study of CD4 T cells in relation to SARS-CoV-2 and coronaviruses. The table came from immunoSEQ multiplex PCR; TCRdb's copy has only in-frame clones and leaves some out. This sample yields about 21,000 clones, of which around four fifths are seen a single time; more than 15% belongs to the top ten. These receptors lack a known antigen. Sequencing was performed on CD4+ T cells from PBMCs, cultured in vitro. The receptor source for this set is a human donor in good health. CDR3s include the opening cysteine and the closing phenylalanine or tryptophan. The D gene is left open where the match is weak. Expanded clones are given a class, and other clones once, few, many or no size at all.

CDR3nt: TGTGCCAGCACCGTACAGGGCAGCTTCGGGGAGCTGTTTTTT
CDR3aa: CASTVQGSFGELFF
d_gene: -
j_gene: TRBJ2-2
abundance: -
v_gene: TRBV6-5
len: 14

CDR3nt: TGTGCCAGCAGCCCCAACGGCGGAGCGCTTGTTAACGGGGAGCTGTTTTTT
CDR3aa: CASSPNGGALVNGELFF
d_gene: -
j_gene: TRBJ2-2
abundance: -
v_gene: TRBV7-9
len: 17

CDR3nt: TGTGCCAGCAGCCTCGGACAGCCCCAGCATTTT
CDR3aa: CASSLGQPQHF
d_gene: -
j_gene: TRBJ1-5
abundance: -
v_gene: TRBV2
len: 11

CDR3nt: TGTGCCAGCAGTGAACGGGACAGGGGGAACACTGAAGCTTTCTTT
CDR3aa: CASSERDRGNTEAFF
d_gene: TRBD1
j_gene: TRBJ1-1
abundance: -
v_gene: TRBV6-1
len: 15

CDR3nt: TGCGCCAGCAGCAGCTCAGGGGAGAGGGAGAACACCATATATTTT
CDR3aa: CASSSSGERENTIYF
d_gene: -
j_gene: TRBJ1-3
abundance: -
v_gene: TRBV5-1
len: 15

CDR3nt: TGTGCCAGCAGCTCCCCCTGGAGGGTTAAGAACGGGGAGCTGTTTTTT
CDR3aa: CASSSPWRVKNGELFF
d_gene: -
j_gene: TRBJ2-2
abundance: -
v_gene: TRBV11-2
len: 16

CDR3nt: TGTGCCAGCTCTGGAAACACCATATATTTT
CDR3aa: CASSGNTIYF
d_gene: -
j_gene: TRBJ1-3
abundance: -
v_gene: TRBV3-1/TRBV3-2
len: 10

CDR3nt: TGTGCCAGCTCACCAGGGACAGTGCGAGAGCAGTTCTTC
CDR3aa: CASSPGTVREQFF
d_gene: TRBD1
j_gene: TRBJ2-1
abundance: -
v_gene: TRBV18
len: 13

CDR3nt: TGTGCCAGCAGCTATGCTTCCACCGGGGAGCTGTTTTTT
CDR3aa: CASSYASTGELFF
d_gene: -
j_gene: TRBJ2-2
abundance: -
v_gene: TRBV7-9
len: 13

CDR3nt: TGTGCCAGCAGGCGAGCACACGGACAGCCACATAATTCACCCCTCCACTTT
CDR3aa: CASRRAHGQPHNSPLHF
d_gene: -
j_gene: TRBJ1-6
abundance: few
v_gene: TRBV6-6
len: 17

CDR3nt: TGCGCCAGCAGCCAAGATCGGAACAGCCAGCCCCAGCATTTT
CDR3aa: CASSQDRNSQPQHF
d_gene: -
j_gene: TRBJ1-5
abundance: -
v_gene: TRBV4-1
len: 14

CDR3nt: TGCAGTGCTAGTAGACCACAGGACAGAACCTACGAGCAGTACTTC
CDR3aa: CSASRPQDRTYEQYF
d_gene: -
j_gene: TRBJ2-7
abundance: -
v_gene: TRBV20-1
len: 15

CDR3nt: TGTGCCAGCAGGGGGAGGGGGCCGGCGAACACTGAAGCTTTCTTT
CDR3aa: CASRGRGPANTEAFF
d_gene: TRBD1
j_gene: TRBJ1-1
abundance: few
v_gene: TRBV2
len: 15

CDR3nt: TGTGCCAGCAGATCAGGGTACGAGCAGTACTTC
CDR3aa: CASRSGYEQYF
d_gene: -
j_gene: TRBJ2-7
abundance: -
v_gene: TRBV19
len: 11

CDR3nt: TGTGCCAGCAGTTTGGGACAGGGGGCGCGGGCTTTCTTT
CDR3aa: CASSLGQGARAFF
d_gene: TRBD1
j_gene: TRBJ1-1
abundance: few
v_gene: TRBV6-5
len: 13

CDR3nt: TGTGCCATCAGTGAGCTGGGGGCGGGAGCAAACACCGGGGAGCTGTTTTTT
CDR3aa: CAISELGAGANTGELFF
d_gene: -
j_gene: TRBJ2-2
abundance: few
v_gene: TRBV10-3
len: 17

CDR3nt: TGTGCCACCAGTGGTGGGACAGGGTGGGTTGGTGCCCAAGAGACCCAGTACTTC
CDR3aa: CATSGGTGWVGAQETQYF
d_gene: TRBD1
j_gene: TRBJ2-5
abundance: -
v_gene: TRBV24-1
len: 18

CDR3nt: TGTGCCAGCAGCCAAGATACACAGGGGGAGCAGTACTTC
CDR3aa: CASSQDTQGEQYF
d_gene: TRBD1
j_gene: TRBJ2-7
abundance: few
v_gene: TRBV4-2
len: 13

CDR3nt: TGTGCCATCAGAGAGTATTACGAGCAGTACTTC
CDR3aa: CAIREYYEQYF
d_gene: -
j_gene: TRBJ2-7
abundance: -
v_gene: TRBV10-3
len: 11

CDR3nt: TGTGCCAGCAGTTACGGGGTTCCTAACTATGGCTACACCTTC
CDR3aa: CASSYGVPNYGYTF
d_gene: -
j_gene: TRBJ1-2
abundance: once
v_gene: TRBV6-2/TRBV6-3
len: 14

CDR3nt: TGTGCCAGCAGTTTAGCGCTACAGCGGCGGCAGTTCTTC
CDR3aa: CASSLALQRRQFF
d_gene: -
j_gene: TRBJ2-1
abundance: -
v_gene: TRBV12-3/TRBV12-4
len: 13

CDR3nt: TGTGCCAGCAGCTCCACAGGGGGCGCGGATTTCACCGGGGAGCTGTTTTTT
CDR3aa: CASSSTGGADFTGELFF
d_gene: TRBD1
j_gene: TRBJ2-2
abundance: -
v_gene: TRBV9
len: 17

CDR3nt: TGTGCCATCAGTGGGACAGGGCTTAACTATGGCTACACCTTC
CDR3aa: CAISGTGLNYGYTF
d_gene: TRBD1
j_gene: TRBJ1-2
abundance: -
v_gene: TRBV10-3
len: 14

CDR3nt: TGTGCCTGGGGAACACCGAATCAGCCCCAGCATTTT
CDR3aa: CAWGTPNQPQHF
d_gene: -
j_gene: TRBJ1-5
abundance: -
v_gene: TRBV30
len: 12

CDR3nt: TGCGCCAGCAGGGAAGCCCAGGGGGGTTTGGATGAGCAGTTCTTC
CDR3aa: CASREAQGGLDEQFF
d_gene: -
j_gene: TRBJ2-1
abundance: -
v_gene: TRBV5-1
len: 15

CDR3nt: TGTGCCAGTAGTATAGATGGGTCCTACCTGAACCCGATTAACACCGGGGAGCTGTTTTTT
CDR3aa: CASSIDGSYLNPINTGELFF
d_gene: -
j_gene: TRBJ2-2
abundance: -
v_gene: TRBV19
len: 20

CDR3nt: TGTGCCAGTAGTATAGACCGGGACGAGCAGTACTTC
CDR3aa: CASSIDRDEQYF
d_gene: -
j_gene: TRBJ2-7
abundance: -
v_gene: TRBV19
len: 12

CDR3nt: TGCGCCAGCAGCCAAGGACTAGCGGGACAAGAGACCCAGTACTTC
CDR3aa: CASSQGLAGQETQYF
d_gene: TRBD2
j_gene: TRBJ2-5
abundance: -
v_gene: TRBV4-1
len: 15

CDR3nt: TGTGCCAGCAGCGTAGGGCTAGCGGGAGCGTACGAGCAGTACTTC
CDR3aa: CASSVGLAGAYEQYF
d_gene: TRBD2
j_gene: TRBJ2-7
abundance: -
v_gene: TRBV9
len: 15

CDR3nt: TGTGCCAGCAGCTTACGGACCGAGCAGTACTTC
CDR3aa: CASSLRTEQYF
d_gene: -
j_gene: TRBJ2-7
abundance: -
v_gene: TRBV11-2
len: 11

CDR3nt: TGTGCCAGCCTCTCCAGTTCGGAGCAGTACTTC
CDR3aa: CASLSSSEQYF
d_gene: -
j_gene: TRBJ2-7
abundance: -
v_gene: TRBV28
len: 11

CDR3nt: TGTGCCTGGGCCAGGACAGCGGTGGATCAGCCCCAGCATTTT
CDR3aa: CAWARTAVDQPQHF
d_gene: -
j_gene: TRBJ1-5
abundance: -
v_gene: TRBV30
len: 14

CDR3nt: TGTGCCAGCAAAGACGACGGAGGGCCTTGGGAGACCCAGTACTTC
CDR3aa: CASKDDGGPWETQYF
d_gene: -
j_gene: TRBJ2-5
abundance: -
v_gene: TRBV6-5
len: 15

CDR3nt: TGTGCCATCAGTGCGTACAATCTGCTAGCGGGAGAAGGGACCGGGGAGCTGTTTTTT
CDR3aa: CAISAYNLLAGEGTGELFF
d_gene: TRBD2
j_gene: TRBJ2-2
abundance: -
v_gene: TRBV10-3
len: 19

CDR3nt: TGTGCCAGTAGGAGACTTGGACAGGGGGCGCAAAATGAGCAGTTCTTC
CDR3aa: CASRRLGQGAQNEQFF
d_gene: TRBD1
j_gene: TRBJ2-1
abundance: -
v_gene: TRBV19
len: 16

CDR3nt: TGTGCCAGCAGCCCTGGGACAGGGGTCGACTATGGCTACACCTTC
CDR3aa: CASSPGTGVDYGYTF
d_gene: TRBD1
j_gene: TRBJ1-2
abundance: -
v_gene: TRBV14
len: 15

CDR3nt: TGCGCCAGCGGCCCTGGGACAGCAAACAATGAGCAGTTCTTC
CDR3aa: CASGPGTANNEQFF
d_gene: TRBD1
j_gene: TRBJ2-1
abundance: once
v_gene: TRBV5-1
len: 14

CDR3nt: TGTGCCAGCAGTGAAGCTTCCAGCCCCAATCAGCCCCAGCATTTT
CDR3aa: CASSEASSPNQPQHF
d_gene: -
j_gene: TRBJ1-5
abundance: -
v_gene: TRBV6-1
len: 15

CDR3nt: TGTGCCAGTAGTACCCGGACAAGAGGGAACACTGAAGCTTTCTTT
CDR3aa: CASSTRTRGNTEAFF
d_gene: -
j_gene: TRBJ1-1
abundance: -
v_gene: TRBV19
len: 15

CDR3nt: TGTGCCAGCAGTTCTGCGAGGGACAGAAGGAATGAGCAGTTCTTC
CDR3aa: CASSSARDRRNEQFF
d_gene: TRBD1
j_gene: TRBJ2-1
abundance: few
v_gene: TRBV6-6
len: 15

CDR3nt: TGTGCCAGCAGCTTGAGGGTTCTCGAAAAAGCTTTCTTT
CDR3aa: CASSLRVLEKAFF
d_gene: -
j_gene: TRBJ1-1
abundance: -
v_gene: TRBV7-9
len: 13

CDR3nt: TGTGCCAGCAGTTTATCATTTTTTCGGGTAAACACCATATATTTT
CDR3aa: CASSLSFFRVNTIYF
d_gene: -
j_gene: TRBJ1-3
abundance: -
v_gene: TRBV28
len: 15

CDR3nt: TGTGCCATCAGGGGACAGAGCTCCTACAATGAGCAGTTCTTC
CDR3aa: CAIRGQSSYNEQFF
d_gene: TRBD1
j_gene: TRBJ2-1
abundance: once
v_gene: TRBV10-3
len: 14

CDR3nt: TGCGCCAGCAGCTTGGCCGGGACAGGATTTAGGGGCGCTTTCTTT
CDR3aa: CASSLAGTGFRGAFF
d_gene: TRBD1
j_gene: TRBJ1-1
abundance: -
v_gene: TRBV5-1
len: 15

CDR3nt: TGTGCCAGCAGCAAAGTGAAGGAGGGAGCCTACAATGAGCAGTTCTTC
CDR3aa: CASSKVKEGAYNEQFF
d_gene: -
j_gene: TRBJ2-1
abundance: -
v_gene: TRBV21-1
len: 16

CDR3nt: TGTGCCAGCAGCCCGGGTAGCTCCTATAATTCACCCCTCCACTTT
CDR3aa: CASSPGSSYNSPLHF
d_gene: -
j_gene: TRBJ1-6
abundance: few
v_gene: TRBV28
len: 15

CDR3nt: TGTGCCAGCAGGGCCACCGGGACAGGGTTGATCACTGAAGCTTTCTTT
CDR3aa: CASRATGTGLITEAFF
d_gene: TRBD1
j_gene: TRBJ1-1
abundance: -
v_gene: TRBV28
len: 16

CDR3nt: TGTGCCACCAGTGATGCCTACATTCAGTACTTC
CDR3aa: CATSDAYIQYF
d_gene: -
j_gene: TRBJ2-4
abundance: -
v_gene: TRBV24-1
len: 11

CDR3nt: TGTGCCACCAGTGAACCCGGGACAGGGGTTTGGGAGCAGTTCTTC
CDR3aa: CATSEPGTGVWEQFF
d_gene: TRBD1
j_gene: TRBJ2-1
abundance: -
v_gene: TRBV24-1
len: 15

CDR3nt: TGTGCCAGCAGCCACCTTCAACACGGGAACACTGAAGCTTTCTTT
CDR3aa: CASSHLQHGNTEAFF
d_gene: -
j_gene: TRBJ1-1
abundance: once
v_gene: TRBV14
len: 15

CDR3nt: TGTGCCAGCACCCGAGAGCATCTCTCTGGGGCCAACGTCCTGACTTTC
CDR3aa: CASTREHLSGANVLTF
d_gene: -
j_gene: TRBJ2-6
abundance: -
v_gene: TRBV2
len: 16

CDR3nt: TGTGCCACCAGCATAGCGGGCAGGATCCACTACAATGAGCAGTTCTTC
CDR3aa: CATSIAGRIHYNEQFF
d_gene: TRBD2
j_gene: TRBJ2-1
abundance: -
v_gene: TRBV15
len: 16

CDR3nt: TGTGCCAGCAGCTCCGGACTACCTAACACCGGGGAGCTGTTTTTT
CDR3aa: CASSSGLPNTGELFF
d_gene: -
j_gene: TRBJ2-2
abundance: -
v_gene: TRBV6-5
len: 15

CDR3nt: TGTGCCAGCAGCCCGAGACTAGCGTCAAATGAGCAGTTCTTC
CDR3aa: CASSPRLASNEQFF
d_gene: TRBD2
j_gene: TRBJ2-1
abundance: few
v_gene: TRBV7-9
len: 14

CDR3nt: TGTGCCAGTAGACAGGGGAGAACGTGGGAAAAACTGTTTTTT
CDR3aa: CASRQGRTWEKLFF
d_gene: TRBD1
j_gene: TRBJ1-4
abundance: -
v_gene: TRBV19
len: 14

CDR3nt: TGTGCCAGCAGTCCCCCCCGGAGCGGGAGCTTTTCGTACGAGCAGTACTTC
CDR3aa: CASSPPRSGSFSYEQYF
d_gene: TRBD2
j_gene: TRBJ2-7
abundance: -
v_gene: TRBV28
len: 17

CDR3nt: TGTGCCAGCAGCCAGGGGGCTGCAGGGGTGGGTTCACCCCTCCACTTT
CDR3aa: CASSQGAAGVGSPLHF
d_gene: -
j_gene: TRBJ1-6
abundance: -
v_gene: TRBV14
len: 16

CDR3nt: TGCACCAGCAGCCTGCTTTCAAGCTCCTACAATGAGCAGTTCTTC
CDR3aa: CTSSLLSSSYNEQFF
d_gene: -
j_gene: TRBJ2-1
abundance: -
v_gene: TRBV1
len: 15

CDR3nt: TGTGCCAGCGGGCAGGGGGCAGAAAAACTGTTTTTT
CDR3aa: CASGQGAEKLFF
d_gene: TRBD1
j_gene: TRBJ1-4
abundance: -
v_gene: TRBV6-5
len: 12